A selection of T cell receptor beta chains follows, all from one sample in a study of T cell clonotyping in hematopoietic cell transplantation. Clones were sequenced by immunoSEQ multiplex PCR, and TCRdb holds only the in-frame ones, with some missing. The sample records about 36,000 clones, 90% to 95% being singletons. The sample consisted of peripheral blood mononuclear cells, taken before stem cell transplant. The receptors originated from a man in his forties with chronic myeloid leukemia. Some clones in this sample may be carry-over from other donors' samples. Both conserved end residues are part of each CDR3. A D gene is named only where the DNA matches it firmly. For some rows the clone size is stated as once, few or many, or as a class when expanded; others skip it.

cdr3_nt,cdr3_aa,j_call,clone_size,d_call,v_call
TGTGCCAGCAGCTTGACGGGGGGATGTGGCTACACCTTC,CASSLTGGCGYTF,TRBJ1-2,.,.,TRBV5-4
TGCGCCAGCAGCCACGAGCTATGGACTGAAGCTTTCTTT,CASSHELWTEAFF,TRBJ1-1,.,.,TRBV4-3
TGTGCCAGCAGGGGGGGGCCCGTAGTATACGAGCAGTACTTC,CASRGGPVVYEQYF,TRBJ2-7,.,.,TRBV28
TGTGCCAGTAGTCTTCGGACAGGCTACACCTTC,CASSLRTGYTF,TRBJ1-2,.,.,TRBV19
TGTGCCAGCAGCCAACGCGACGACAGGGTGGGCTCGGGTAATTCACCCCTCCACTTT,CASSQRDDRVGSGNSPLHF,TRBJ1-6,.,TRBD1,TRBV7-2
TGTGCCAGCAGCTTGGGGACAGGGCCGAACACTGAAGCTTTCTTT,CASSLGTGPNTEAFF,TRBJ1-1,once,TRBD1,TRBV5-8
TGCGCCAGCAGTCAATGGGAACAGGGAAATACGCAGTATTTT,CASSQWEQGNTQYF,TRBJ2-3,.,.,TRBV23-1
TGTGCCAGTAGTCAGGGGATTATCACCGGGGAGCTGTTTTTT,CASSQGIITGELFF,TRBJ2-2,.,.,TRBV19
TGTGCCAGCAGCCCTAGACGACAGGGGAAGGTAGTCGCCGAGCAGTACTTC,CASSPRRQGKVVAEQYF,TRBJ2-7,.,TRBD1,TRBV11-3
TGTGCCAGCAGCTTAGTGGACACCGGGGAGCTGTTTTTT,CASSLVDTGELFF,TRBJ2-2,.,.,TRBV7-9
TGCGCCAGCAGCTGGGGCCCTGGAAACACCATATATTTT,CASSWGPGNTIYF,TRBJ1-3,.,.,TRBV5-1
TGTGCCAGTAGTTCGACGGTGAACACTGAAGCTTTCTTT,CASSSTVNTEAFF,TRBJ1-1,.,.,TRBV19
TGCGCCAGCAAGCGACAACCCGGAGGGGCGGGTACTGAAGCTTTCTTT,CASKRQPGGAGTEAFF,TRBJ1-1,.,.,TRBV5-1
TGTGCCAGCAGGCAGACTTATCAGGGCAATTCACCCCTCCACTTT,CASRQTYQGNSPLHF,TRBJ1-6,.,.,TRBV5-5
TGTGCCTGGAGTCGAGGGATAGGTTATAATTCACCCCTCCACTTT,CAWSRGIGYNSPLHF,TRBJ1-6,.,.,TRBV30
TGTGCCAGCACCACCCGAGGGGCCGGCTACGAGCAGTACTTC,CASTTRGAGYEQYF,TRBJ2-7,.,.,TRBV28
TGCGCCAGCAGCTCGGAGGTTCATAACTATGGCTACACCTTC,CASSSEVHNYGYTF,TRBJ1-2,.,.,TRBV5-1
TGTGCCAGCTCACCGAGACCGGGACAGGGGAATGAAAAACTGTTTTTT,CASSPRPGQGNEKLFF,TRBJ1-4,.,TRBD1,TRBV18
TGTGCCATCAGCGGGGGGGCCGCAGATACGCAGTATTTT,CAISGGAADTQYF,TRBJ2-3,.,TRBD2,TRBV10-3
TGTGCCAGTAGTCCAGGACAGGGATATAGCAATCAGCCCCAGCATTTT,CASSPGQGYSNQPQHF,TRBJ1-5,.,TRBD1,TRBV19
TGCGCCAGCAGCAGAACCCCGGAGAATATTGGTAATGAGCAGTTCTTC,CASSRTPENIGNEQFF,TRBJ2-1,.,.,TRBV5-1
TGCAGCGTCCCCCTGGGGGCGGAAGCTTTCTTT,CSVPLGAEAFF,TRBJ1-1,.,.,TRBV29-1
TGTGCCAGCTGCTGGGACCAGCAAGAGACCCAGTACTTC,CASCWDQQETQYF,TRBJ2-5,.,.,TRBV2
TGTGCCAGCAGCCCAACATTAGCGGGGGGGCCTTATAGCACAGATACGCAGTATTTT,CASSPTLAGGPYSTDTQYF,TRBJ2-3,.,TRBD2,TRBV4-2